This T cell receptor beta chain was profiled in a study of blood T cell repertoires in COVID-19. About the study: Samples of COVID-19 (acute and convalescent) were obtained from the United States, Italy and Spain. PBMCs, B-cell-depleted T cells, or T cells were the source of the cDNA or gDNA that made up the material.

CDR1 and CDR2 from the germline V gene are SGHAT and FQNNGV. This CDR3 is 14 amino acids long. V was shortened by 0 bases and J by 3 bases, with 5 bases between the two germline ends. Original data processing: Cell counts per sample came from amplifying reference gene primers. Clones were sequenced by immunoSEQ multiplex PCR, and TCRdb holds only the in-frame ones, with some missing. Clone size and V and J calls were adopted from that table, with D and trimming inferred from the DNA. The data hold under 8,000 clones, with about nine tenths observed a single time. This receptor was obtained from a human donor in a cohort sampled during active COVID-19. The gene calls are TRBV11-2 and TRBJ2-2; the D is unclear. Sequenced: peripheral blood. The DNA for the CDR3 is TGTGCCAGCAGCTTAGATCGTCACACCGGGGAGCTGTTTTTT. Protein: CASSLDRHTGELFF.